Listed below are T cell receptor beta chains from one sample, sequenced in a study of shared T cell receptors in the human thymus. TCRdb keeps only in-frame clones here, not all; method: immunoSEQ multiplex PCR. The sample contains hundreds of thousands of clones, around 89% of which appear only once. These data also featured in a second study, about human thymus T cells.

The sample comprised thymocytes. These receptors originate from a boy under two years old with a congenital heart defect. Both conserved end residues are trimmed from each CDR3.

V: TRBV18
CDR3: ASSPPGTGFLHTEAF

V: TRBV18
CDR3: ASSPPGTVGGAYGYT

V: TRBV27
CDR3: ASSPAAGRPKGRLNEQF

V: TRBV7-9
CDR3: ASSLRRERADTQY

V: TRBV5-5
CDR3: ASSKWAPETDEQF

V: TRBV6-4
CDR3: ASSDSGREGSTDTQY

V: TRBV19
CDR3: ASSMERLAGGPSYNEQF

V: TRBV11-2
CDR3: ASSLAGAIRGTDTQY

V: TRBV2
CDR3: ASWAQAESGANVLT

V: TRBV12-5
CDR3: ASGLLTSGREVTDTQY

V: TRBV7-4
CDR3: ASSPLAGVIDEQF

V: TRBV2
CDR3: ATQGSPYEQY

V: TRBV5-1
CDR3: ASSLVNKTGVGYNEQF

V: TRBV19
CDR3: ASSIAVQGEIDEQY

V: TRBV28
CDR3: ASRRTGGPCEQY

V: TRBV6-6
CDR3: ASSYRLAGANEQF

V: TRBV28
CDR3: ASSTLESIYEQY

V: TRBV5-6
CDR3: ASSFGLAGGGETQY

V: TRBV27
CDR3: ASSSTGWGGSHQGTDTQY

V: TRBV29-1
CDR3: SVDRGGPNTGELF

V: TRBV7-2
CDR3: ASSLEIPGTGRYGYT

V: TRBV7-8
CDR3: ASSLQGTYNEQF

V: TRBV10-1
CDR3: ATGQGDQPQH

V: TRBV2
CDR3: ASSREDTAYNEQF

V: TRBV2
CDR3: ASSEALAPLVSGELF

V: TRBV29-1
CDR3: SVARGWREVGNEQF